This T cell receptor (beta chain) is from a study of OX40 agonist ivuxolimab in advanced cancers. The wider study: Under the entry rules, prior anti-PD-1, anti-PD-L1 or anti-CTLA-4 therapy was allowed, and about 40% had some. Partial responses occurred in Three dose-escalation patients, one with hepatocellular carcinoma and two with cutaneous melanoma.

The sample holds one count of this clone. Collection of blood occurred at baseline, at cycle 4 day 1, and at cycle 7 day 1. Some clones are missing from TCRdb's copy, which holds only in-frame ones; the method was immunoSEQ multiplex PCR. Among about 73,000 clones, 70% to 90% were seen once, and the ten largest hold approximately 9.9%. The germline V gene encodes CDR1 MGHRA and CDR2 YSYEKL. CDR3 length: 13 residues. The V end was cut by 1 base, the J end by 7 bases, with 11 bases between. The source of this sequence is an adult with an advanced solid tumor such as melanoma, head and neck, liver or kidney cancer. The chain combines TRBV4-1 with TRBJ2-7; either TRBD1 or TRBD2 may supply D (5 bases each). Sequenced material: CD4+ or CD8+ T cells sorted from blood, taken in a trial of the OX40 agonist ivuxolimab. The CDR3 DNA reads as TGCGCCAGCAGCCAAGGGGCAGGGAGTGAGCAGTACTTC. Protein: CASSQGAGSEQYF.